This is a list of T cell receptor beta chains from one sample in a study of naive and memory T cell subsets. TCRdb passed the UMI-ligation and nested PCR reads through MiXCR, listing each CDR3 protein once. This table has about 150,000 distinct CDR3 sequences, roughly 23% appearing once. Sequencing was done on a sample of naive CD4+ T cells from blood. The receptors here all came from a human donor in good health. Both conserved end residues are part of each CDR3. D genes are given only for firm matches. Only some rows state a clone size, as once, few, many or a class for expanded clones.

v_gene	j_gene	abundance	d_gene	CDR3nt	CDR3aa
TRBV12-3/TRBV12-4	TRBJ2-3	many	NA	TGTGCCAGCAGTTTATATCAGGGGAACACAGATACGCAGTATTTT	CASSLYQGNTDTQYF
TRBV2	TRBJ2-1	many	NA	TGTGCCAGCACCCCTGCTGCTGAGCAGTTCTTC	CASTPAAEQFF
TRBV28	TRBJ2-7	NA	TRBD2	TGTGCCAGCAGTTTGTTCGGCGGGGGGAGCTACGAGCAGTACTTC	CASSLFGGGSYEQYF
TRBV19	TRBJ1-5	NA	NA	TGTGCCAGTAGTATAAGGACGGAAAATAGCAATCAGCCCCAGCATTTT	CASSIRTENSNQPQHF
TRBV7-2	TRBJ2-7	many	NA	TGTGCCAGCAGCTTACTAGCGTCACACGAGCAGTACTTC	CASSLLASHEQYF
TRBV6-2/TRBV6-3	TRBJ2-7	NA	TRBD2	TGTGCCAGCAGACGGGACTATCGCACCCTATACGAGCAGTACTTC	CASRRDYRTLYEQYF
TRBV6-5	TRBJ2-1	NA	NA	TGTGCCAGCAGAACTAGCTTGGATGAGCAGTTCTTC	CASRTSLDEQFF
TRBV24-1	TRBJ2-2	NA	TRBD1	TGTGCCACCAGTGAAACAGGGGGCAGGGACACCGGGGAGCTGTTTTTT	CATSETGGRDTGELFF
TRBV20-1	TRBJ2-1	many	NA	TGCAGTGCTTCCAAGGACTGGCCCTCCTACAATGAGCAGTTCTTC	CSASKDWPSYNEQFF
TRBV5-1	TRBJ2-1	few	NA	TGCGCCAGCAGCTTGGGGGATGATGAGCAGTTCTTC	CASSLGDDEQFF
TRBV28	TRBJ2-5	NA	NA	TGTGCCAGCAGTCAAGGGGATAGGGAGACCCAGTACTTC	CASSQGDRETQYF
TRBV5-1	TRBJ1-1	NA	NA	TGCGCCAGCAGCTTGGACCCGAACACTGAAGCTTTCTTT	CASSLDPNTEAFF
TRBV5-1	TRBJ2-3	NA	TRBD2	TGCGCCAGCAGCTTGCAGCTAGCGGGAACTAGCACAGATACGCAGTATTTT	CASSLQLAGTSTDTQYF
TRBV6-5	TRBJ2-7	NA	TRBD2	TGTGCCAGCAGTTACTATGGGAGGGCCGGCGAGCAGTACTTC	CASSYYGRAGEQYF
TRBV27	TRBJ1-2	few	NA	TGTGCCAGCAGTCCACCCCGGGGTGGCTACACCTTC	CASSPPRGGYTF
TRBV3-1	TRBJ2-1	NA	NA	TGTGCCAGCAGCCAAGATATAAGGATGGCTGGAATGTATGAGCAGTTCTTC	CASSQDIRMAGMYEQFF
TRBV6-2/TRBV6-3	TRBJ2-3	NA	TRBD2	TGTGCCAGCAGTTACGGCACTAGCGGGCTCCGCGGAGATACGCAGTATTTT	CASSYGTSGLRGDTQYF
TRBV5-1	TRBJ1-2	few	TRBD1	TGCGCCAGCAGGGGAAACGCCGGGACAGGGGCTCATGGCTACACCTTC	CASRGNAGTGAHGYTF
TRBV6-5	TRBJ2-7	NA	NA	TGTGCCAGCAGTTATGGGCAGGGGAGAGGTCACGAGCAGTACTTC	CASSYGQGRGHEQYF
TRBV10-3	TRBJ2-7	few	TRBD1	TGTGCCACCAAACAGGGGCCACAGGACGAGCAGTACTTC	CATKQGPQDEQYF
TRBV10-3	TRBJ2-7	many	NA	TGTGCCATCAGTGAGCATAACAGCTTCTACGAGCAGTACTTC	CAISEHNSFYEQYF
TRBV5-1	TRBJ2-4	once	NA	TGCGCCAGCAGCTTGGCTTTGGGCAAACTAGCCAAAAACATTCAGTACTTC	CASSLALGKLAKNIQYF
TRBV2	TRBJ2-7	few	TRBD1	TGTGCCAGCAGTGAAAGGAGGGACAGGGTCTCCTACGAGCAGTACTTC	CASSERRDRVSYEQYF
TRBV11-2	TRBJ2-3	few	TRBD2	TGTGCCAGCAGCTTTCGACTAGCGGGAGTTGGTAGCACAGATACGCAGTATTTT	CASSFRLAGVGSTDTQYF
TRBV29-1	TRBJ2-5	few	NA	TGCAGCGTTGCGGGGGGCGGAGAGACCCAGTACTTC	CSVAGGGETQYF
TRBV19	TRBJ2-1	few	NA	TGTGCCAGTCAGGGTGGCAGGTTCGGCAATGAGCAGTTCTTC	CASQGGRFGNEQFF
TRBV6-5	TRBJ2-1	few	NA	TGTGCCAGCAGTTACCGGGTAGCGGCCTACAATGAGCAGTTCTTC	CASSYRVAAYNEQFF
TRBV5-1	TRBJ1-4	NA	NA	TGCGCCAGCAGCTCGCAGGGGCTCCCTAATGAAAAACTGTTTTTT	CASSSQGLPNEKLFF
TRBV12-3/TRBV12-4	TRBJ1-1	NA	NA	TGTGCCAGCAGTTATTCTAGCGAAGCTTTCTTT	CASSYSSEAFF
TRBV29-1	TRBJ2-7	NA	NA	TGCAGCGTTGAAGAGATGAATCGACAGTCGATGGGCGGCGAGCAGTACTTC	CSVEEMNRQSMGGEQYF
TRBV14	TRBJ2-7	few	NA	TGTGCCAGCAGCCAAGGAATTTTAGAAAAGCAGTACTTC	CASSQGILEKQYF
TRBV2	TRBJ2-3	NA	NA	TGTGCCAGCAGAGGCCTAGCGGGCGGCACTAGACAGGGTCGAGATACGCAGTATTTT	CASRGLAGGTRQGRDTQYF
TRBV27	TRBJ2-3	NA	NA	TGTGCCAGCACCCCAACTCGCCGCACAGATACGCAGTATTTT	CASTPTRRTDTQYF
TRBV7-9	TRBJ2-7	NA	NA	TGTGCCAGCAGCCACCTTGAAGGGGAGCAGTACTTC	CASSHLEGEQYF
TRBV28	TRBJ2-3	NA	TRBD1	TGTGCCAGCAGTTTACCGGGACAGGGGATAGAAGATACGCAGTATTTT	CASSLPGQGIEDTQYF